Listed below are T cell receptor beta chains from one sample, sequenced in a study of T cell repertoires in cytomegalovirus infection. For these receptors, no antigen is known. TCRdb reprocessed the reads with MiXCR, giving one entry per CDR3 protein. The profile shows approximately 220,000 distinct CDR3 sequences, roughly two fifths of them singletons. The source material was CD8+ T cells from cultured PBMCs, sampled from culture after CMV antigen stimulation. The receptors here all came from a human donor in good health (CMV status not recorded). Some clones in this sample may be carry-over from other donors' samples. CDR3s include the opening cysteine and the closing phenylalanine or tryptophan. The D gene is left open where the match is weak. For some rows the clone size is stated as once, few or many, or as a class when expanded; others skip it.

clone_size,j_call,v_call,d_call,cdr3_nt,cdr3_aa
NA,TRBJ2-1,TRBV6-2/TRBV6-3,NA,TGTGCCAGCAGTTACAGAAGAACAGCCAGGATGGACAATGAGCAGTTCTTC,CASSYRRTARMDNEQFF
once,TRBJ2-7,TRBV7-4,NA,TGTGCCAGCAGGCGAACAGGCGAGCAGTACTTC,CASRRTGEQYF
NA,TRBJ2-7,TRBV6-1,NA,TGTGCCAGCAGTGAACCATCGGGACTGAGCTCCTACGAGCAGTACTTC,CASSEPSGLSSYEQYF
once,TRBJ1-1,TRBV11-2,TRBD1,TGTGCCAGCAGCTTATTGTACAGGGGTTTTACTGTAGCTTTCTTT,CASSLLYRGFTVAFF
few,TRBJ2-1,TRBV6-8,NA,TGTGCCAGCATACGAGTTTTACCGTTTCTCCCCTATGGGAATACCTTCAATGAGCAGTTCTTC,CASIRVLPFLPYGNTFNEQFF
NA,TRBJ2-5,TRBV27,NA,TGTGCCAGCAGTATCAGAGACAGGCTGGGGGAGACCCAGTACTTC,CASSIRDRLGETQYF
NA,TRBJ2-6,TRBV27,NA,TGTGCCAGCAGTTCATCTGGGGCCAACGTCCTGACTTTC,CASSSSGANVLTF
few,TRBJ2-7,TRBV7-9,NA,TGTGCCAGCAGCCCATCCGCGACTTACGAGCAGTACTTC,CASSPSATYEQYF
few,TRBJ2-7,TRBV11-2,TRBD2,TGTGCCAGCAGCTTAGATGGCGGGGGGCCCGTCGAGCAGTACTTC,CASSLDGGGPVEQYF
NA,TRBJ2-1,TRBV11-3,TRBD2,TGTGCCAGCAGCTGGGACGCTAGCGGGGAGCCCTACAATGAGCAGTTCTTC,CASSWDASGEPYNEQFF
few,TRBJ1-1,TRBV13,NA,TGTGCCAGCAGCTTAGGGGGGGGACAGAACACTGAAGCTTTCTTT,CASSLGGGQNTEAFF
NA,TRBJ2-7,TRBV6-5,NA,TGTGCCAGCAGTGAAAGGCTGGCGCCGGGGGACGAGCAGTACTTC,CASSERLAPGDEQYF
NA,TRBJ1-2,TRBV27,NA,TGTGCCAGCAGTCCCACCACAGATAACTATGGCTACACCTTC,CASSPTTDNYGYTF
NA,TRBJ2-5,TRBV7-9,TRBD1,TGTGCCAGCAGCTCCGGGACAGGGAAAGAGACCCAGTACTTC,CASSSGTGKETQYF
many,TRBJ1-5,TRBV7-2,TRBD1,TGTGCCAGCAGCTTATTGGGGACAGGGGGCCGACAGCCCCAGCATTTT,CASSLLGTGGRQPQHF
once,TRBJ2-3,TRBV6-5,NA,TGTGCCAGCAGTAACGACGGCGATAAGCAGTATTTT,CASSNDGDKQYF
few,TRBJ2-7,TRBV7-3,NA,TGTGCCAGCAGTCAACAGGGCGGCTACGAGCAGTACTTC,CASSQQGGYEQYF
NA,TRBJ2-2,TRBV7-6,NA,TGTGCCAGCGGAACGGGGCTTAACACCGGGGAGCTGTTTTTT,CASGTGLNTGELFF
NA,TRBJ2-6,TRBV7-3,NA,TGTGCCAGCAGCTACTATCTGTCTGGGGCCAACGTCCTGACTTTC,CASSYYLSGANVLTF
NA,TRBJ2-7,TRBV30,NA,TGTGCCTGGACGGCCGGCTCCTACGAGCAGTACTTC,CAWTAGSYEQYF
NA,TRBJ1-2,TRBV2,NA,TGTGCCAGCAGTCGCCCCGGGGGGTCGGACTATGGCTACACCTTC,CASSRPGGSDYGYTF
few,TRBJ2-7,TRBV2,TRBD2,TGTGCCAGCAGTGAATATCTAGCGGGAGGTTACGAGCAGTACTTC,CASSEYLAGGYEQYF
NA,TRBJ1-5,TRBV4-1,NA,TGCGCCAGCAGCCAAGGTAACAGACCCCCTGAGCCCCAGCATTTT,CASSQGNRPPEPQHF
few,TRBJ2-5,TRBV11-3,NA,TGTGCCAGCCCCTCGGGACAAGCGGAAGAGACCCAGTACTTC,CASPSGQAEETQYF
many,TRBJ2-5,TRBV7-9,TRBD2,TGTGCCAGCAGCTTTCTACTAGCGGACCAAGAGACCCAGTACTTC,CASSFLLADQETQYF
few,TRBJ1-1,TRBV12-3/TRBV12-4,NA,TGTGCCATTTTGGGACAGAACACTGAAGCTTTCTTT,CAILGQNTEAFF
NA,TRBJ1-2,TRBV7-2,TRBD1,TGTGCCAGCAGCTTAGAATTTGCTCCGGGACAGGGCCTATACACCTTC,CASSLEFAPGQGLYTF
NA,TRBJ2-3,TRBV7-6,NA,TGTGCCAGCAGCTTACGAACTACCAGGGCAGATACGCAGTATTTT,CASSLRTTRADTQYF
NA,TRBJ2-7,TRBV19,NA,TGTGCCAGTAGTATGAACGAGGCCTACGAGCAGTACTTC,CASSMNEAYEQYF
few,TRBJ2-1,TRBV19,NA,TGTGCCAGTAGTATTCGACAGGACGGTTTCCCCTCCTACAATGAGCAGTTCTTC,CASSIRQDGFPSYNEQFF
few,TRBJ2-4,TRBV29-1,NA,TGCAGCGTTGAAGGAGGGGCCAAAAACATTCAGTACTTC,CSVEGGAKNIQYF
NA,TRBJ2-5,TRBV7-6,NA,TGTGCCAGCAAAGGGGCAGCCCAAGAGACCCAGTACTTC,CASKGAAQETQYF
few,TRBJ2-3,TRBV7-3,TRBD1,TGTGCCAGCAGCCTACGGGACAGGGGGTTGGATACGCAGTATTTT,CASSLRDRGLDTQYF
NA,TRBJ2-3,TRBV5-1,NA,TGCGCCAGCAGCTTCGCGGGAGCAGGGGGCACAGATACGCAGTATTTT,CASSFAGAGGTDTQYF
many,TRBJ2-5,TRBV7-2,TRBD2,TGTGCCAGCAGCTTAGGGGGGACTAGCGGGAGAGGAAGGAGGTTGACCCAGTACTTC,CASSLGGTSGRGRRLTQYF
NA,TRBJ2-6,TRBV12-5,TRBD2,TGTGCTAGTGGTGCCAGTCCCGGGACTAGCGGGGCCCCCTCTGGGGCCAACGTCCTGACTTTC,CASGASPGTSGAPSGANVLTF
NA,TRBJ2-1,TRBV7-3,NA,TGTGCCAGCAGCCATTATAGCGGTAATGAGCAGTTCTTC,CASSHYSGNEQFF
NA,TRBJ2-1,TRBV28,NA,TGTGCCAGCAGTTTATGGGGGGTCAATGAGCAGTTCTTC,CASSLWGVNEQFF
NA,TRBJ2-1,TRBV25-1,NA,TGTGCCAGCAGTAGCCCGGGCCCTTACAATGAGCAGTTCTTC,CASSSPGPYNEQFF
NA,TRBJ1-6,TRBV5-1,TRBD1,TGCGCCAGCAGCCCCGGACAGGGGGTTTCACCCCTCCACTTT,CASSPGQGVSPLHF
many,TRBJ1-6,TRBV7-2,NA,TGTGCCAGCAGCTTAGGGTATAATTCACCCCTCCACTTT,CASSLGYNSPLHF
NA,TRBJ2-2,TRBV11-2,NA,TGTGCCAGCAGCTTAGTACCAGCGGGTTATAACACCGGGGAGCTGTTTTTT,CASSLVPAGYNTGELFF
NA,TRBJ2-5,TRBV4-1,TRBD1,TGCGCCAGCAGCCTCTATTGGGACAGTTTCTCCCAAGAGACCCAGTACTTC,CASSLYWDSFSQETQYF
NA,TRBJ1-5,TRBV6-5,TRBD1,TGTGCCAGCAGGCCGACAGGGCCAAGCAATCAGCCCCAGCATTTT,CASRPTGPSNQPQHF
NA,TRBJ1-5,TRBV6-1,TRBD1,TGTGCCAGCAGACGGACAGGGTGGGTCGATAGCAATCAGCCCCAGCATTTT,CASRRTGWVDSNQPQHF
NA,TRBJ2-3,TRBV27,TRBD1,TGTGCCAGCAGTTTTGGGACAGGGGGTTCAGATACGCAGTATTTT,CASSFGTGGSDTQYF
few,TRBJ2-1,TRBV19,TRBD2,TGTGCCAGTAGTGTAGGACTAGCGGGAGGGCCGAATGAGCAGTTCTTC,CASSVGLAGGPNEQFF
NA,TRBJ2-7,TRBV7-7,NA,TGTGCCAGCAGCTTGGGGGACGGAGGCTCCTACGAGCAGTACTTC,CASSLGDGGSYEQYF
NA,TRBJ1-2,TRBV4-1,TRBD1,TGCGCCAGCAGCCCGGGACAGGGCTTTGATAGAGGCTACACCTTC,CASSPGQGFDRGYTF
NA,TRBJ2-7,TRBV7-8,TRBD1,TGTGCCAGCAGCTCGACAGGGAGCGAGCAGTACTTC,CASSSTGSEQYF
NA,TRBJ2-7,TRBV7-9,TRBD2,TGTGCCAGCAGCTTCGGAGCGGGAGAGGGGTACGAGCAGTACTTC,CASSFGAGEGYEQYF
few,TRBJ2-7,TRBV6-1,TRBD1,TGTGCCAGCTCCCAGGGGGCGCAAGGCTACTACGAGCAGTACTTC,CASSQGAQGYYEQYF
NA,TRBJ1-5,TRBV19,NA,TGTGCCAGTATCCTAAGGGGGGGGATGGGCAATCAGCCCCAGCATTTT,CASILRGGMGNQPQHF
NA,TRBJ1-5,TRBV27,TRBD1,TGTGCCAGCAGCCCCTCCACAGGGGGAGGGTCGCCCCAGCATTTT,CASSPSTGGGSPQHF
few,TRBJ2-7,TRBV11-2,NA,TGTGCCAGCAGCTTAGTAACCTACGAGCAGTACTTC,CASSLVTYEQYF
NA,TRBJ2-5,TRBV19,NA,TGTGCCAGTAGGCCCAGGACAGCCCAAGAGACCCAGTACTTC,CASRPRTAQETQYF
NA,TRBJ2-1,TRBV25-1,NA,TGTGCCAGCAGTGGTGAGGGACGCTACAATGAGCAGTTCTTC,CASSGEGRYNEQFF
few,TRBJ1-2,TRBV5-1,TRBD1,TGCGCCAGCAGCTTATCGGACAGGGATGGCTACACCTTC,CASSLSDRDGYTF